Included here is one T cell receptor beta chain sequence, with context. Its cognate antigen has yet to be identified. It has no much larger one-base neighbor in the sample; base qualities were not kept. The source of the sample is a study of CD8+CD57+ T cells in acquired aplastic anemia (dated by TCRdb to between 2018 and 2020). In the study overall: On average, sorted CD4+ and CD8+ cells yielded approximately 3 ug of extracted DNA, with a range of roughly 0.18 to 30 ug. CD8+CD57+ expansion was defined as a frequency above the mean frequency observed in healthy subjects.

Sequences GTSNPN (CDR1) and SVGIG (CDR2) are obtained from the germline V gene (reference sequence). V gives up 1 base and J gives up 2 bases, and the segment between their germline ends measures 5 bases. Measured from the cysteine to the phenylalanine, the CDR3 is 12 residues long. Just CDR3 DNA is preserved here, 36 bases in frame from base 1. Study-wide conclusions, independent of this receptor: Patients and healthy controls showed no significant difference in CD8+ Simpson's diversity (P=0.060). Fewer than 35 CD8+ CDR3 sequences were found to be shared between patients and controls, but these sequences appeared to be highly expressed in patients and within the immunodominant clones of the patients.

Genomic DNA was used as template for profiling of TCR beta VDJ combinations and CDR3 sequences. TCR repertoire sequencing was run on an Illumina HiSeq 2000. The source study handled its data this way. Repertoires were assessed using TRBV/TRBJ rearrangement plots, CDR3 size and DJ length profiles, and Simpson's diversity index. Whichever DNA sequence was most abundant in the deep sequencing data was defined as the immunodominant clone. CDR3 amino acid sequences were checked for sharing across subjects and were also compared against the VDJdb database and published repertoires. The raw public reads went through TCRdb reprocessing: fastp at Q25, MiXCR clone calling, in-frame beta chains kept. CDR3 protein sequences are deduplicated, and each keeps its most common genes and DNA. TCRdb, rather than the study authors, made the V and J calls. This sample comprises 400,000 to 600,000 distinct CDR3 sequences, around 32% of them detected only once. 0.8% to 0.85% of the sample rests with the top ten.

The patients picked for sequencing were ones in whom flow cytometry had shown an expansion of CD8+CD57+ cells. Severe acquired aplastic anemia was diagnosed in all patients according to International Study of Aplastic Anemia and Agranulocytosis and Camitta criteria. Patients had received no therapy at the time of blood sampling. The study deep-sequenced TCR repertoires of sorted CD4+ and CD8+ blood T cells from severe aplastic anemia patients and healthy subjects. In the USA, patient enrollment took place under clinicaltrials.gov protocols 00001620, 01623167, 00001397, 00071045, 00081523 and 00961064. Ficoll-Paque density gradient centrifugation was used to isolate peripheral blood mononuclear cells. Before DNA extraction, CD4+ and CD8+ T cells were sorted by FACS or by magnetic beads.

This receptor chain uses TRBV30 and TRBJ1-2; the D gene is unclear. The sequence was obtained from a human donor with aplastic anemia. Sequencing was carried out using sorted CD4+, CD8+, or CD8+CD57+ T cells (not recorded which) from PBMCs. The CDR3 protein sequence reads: CAWSAGNYGYTF. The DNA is TGTGCCTGGAGTGCCGGAAACTATGGCTACACCTTC.